Below are 26 T cell receptor beta chains sequenced from a single sample in a study of cytomegalovirus exposure and HLA in healthy donors. It was with 60 Vbeta and 13 Jbeta primers that the PCR ran. Sequenced by immunoSEQ multiplex PCR; TCRdb stores in-frame clones only, minus some. The table lists roughly 27,000 clones, roughly 60% of them singletons, with 42% in the top ten. Sequenced sample: PBMCs. Receptors were obtained from a male donor in good health and CMV-seropositive.

The sample holds a few counts of this clone. The V and J genes are TRBV5-1 and TRBJ1-2; tentatively, D is TRBD1 (5 bases). V lost 3 bases and J lost 5, with 17 bases in between. The CDR3 is 15 amino acids. From germline, CDR1 is SGHRS and CDR2 YFSETQ. This chain's CDR3 is CASSSDTLGGYGYTF. As DNA, the CDR3 is TGCGCCAGCAGCTCGGACACGTTAGGTGGATATGGCTACACCTTC.

This chain joins TRBV30 and TRBJ2-7; perhaps TRBD2 as D (6 bases). The length of the CDR3 is 13 residues. The ends were cut back, 6 bases at V and 0 bases at J, with 12 bases in the middle. Germline assignment: CDR1 GTSNPN and CDR2 SVGIG (reference sequence). DNA of the CDR3: TGTGCCTGCACCCGGGACTCCTCCTACGAGCAGTACTTC. Amino acids: CACTRDSSYEQYF.

The V call is TRBV5-4, the J call TRBJ1-2, with D uncertain. Germline CDR1 SGHNT, CDR2 YYREEE (reference sequence). Trimming shortened V by 0 bases and J by 4 bases, and 4 bases separated the two germline ends. The CDR3 has 12 residues. The CDR3 spells CASSLARYGYTF. DNA for the CDR3: TGTGCCAGCAGCTTGGCTCGCTATGGCTACACCTTC.

This clone showed up just a few times. V is TRBV5-1 and J is TRBJ1-2, with a tentative D call TRBD1 (6 bases). The CDR3 has 14 amino acids. Germline lookup yields CDR1 SGHRS and CDR2 YFSETQ. V was trimmed by 4 bases and J by 4 bases, leaving 14 bases between them. CDR3 sequence (DNA): TGCGCCAGCAGCCCGTTGTTGGGGGCCTATGGCTACACCTTC. Translating it yields CASSPLLGAYGYTF.

This clone was observed a single time. The CDR3 loop is CASRGGSGPYEQYF. CDR3 in DNA: TGTGCCAGCAGAGGAGGAAGCGGTCCCTACGAGCAGTACTTC. The chain employs TRBV28 and TRBJ2-7, with D possibly matching TRBD2 (5 bases). V lost 6 bases and J 2 bases, leaving 14 bases between the germline ends. This CDR3 comprises 14 residues. CDR1 is MDHEN, CDR2 SYDVKM, per germline.

CDR3 DNA: TGTGCCTGGAGTGTATCAGGGGGGCAGCCCCAGCATTTT. Protein product: CAWSVSGGQPQHF. The V call is TRBV30, the J call TRBJ1-5, with TRBD1 matching 7 bases. The V gene's germline CDR1 is GTSNPN and CDR2 SVGIG (reference sequence). The junction had 3 bases not matched to a gene; V was cut back by 0 bases and J by 7 bases. This CDR3 comprises 13 residues.

The chain carries TRBV11-3 and TRBJ2-7, with 9 bases identical to TRBD2. Germline V gene lookup returns CDR1 SGHNT and CDR2 YENEEA. J was trimmed by 6 bases and V by 5 bases; bases with no gene match: 11. The CDR3 is made up of 15 amino acids. CDR3 region: CASSPAGGRLSEQYF. DNA of the CDR3: TGTGCCAGCAGCCCGGCGGGGGGGCGCCTTAGCGAGCAGTACTTC.

The chain combines TRBV4-1 with TRBJ2-3; 8 positions match TRBD2. With V trimmed by 3 bases and J by 9 bases, 11 bases remained unmatched. Per germline, CDR1 MGHRA and CDR2 YSYEKL. The CDR3 runs to 15 residues. CDR3 coding DNA: TGCGCCAGCAGCCAGGCGGCTAGCGGGTCGCGGACGCAGTATTTT. Amino acids: CASSQAASGSRTQYF.

This clone was counted between two and nine times. This chain connects TRBV28 to TRBJ2-7, with 7 bases lining up with TRBD1. The trim removed 3 bases at V and 2 bases at J, leaving 10 bases unmatched. This CDR3 comprises 16 residues. Germline V gene lookup returns CDR1 MDHEN and CDR2 SYDVKM. CDR3 residues: CASSFGTARRAYEQYF. CDR3 DNA sequence: TGTGCCAGCAGTTTCGGGACAGCAAGACGGGCCTACGAGCAGTACTTC.

This clone occurred a few times. J is TRBJ2-5 and V is TRBV4-1; 8 nucleotides align to TRBD2. The assigned J gene may be wrong: the sequence end matches TRBJ2-7 better. The CDR3 loop spans 16 amino acids. Looked up from germline, CDR1 is MGHRA and CDR2 is YSYEKL. The CDR3 coding sequence is TGCGCCAGCAGCCAAGATCAAGCTAGCGGGCTCTACGAGCAGTACTTC. Protein product: CASSQDQASGLYEQYF.

V gene TRBV27 combines with J gene TRBJ1-1, with unresolved D. V was trimmed by 2 bases and J by 1 base, leaving 8 bases between them. The CDR3 runs 14 residues. The germline V gene has CDR1 MNHEY and CDR2 SMNVEV (reference sequence). In nucleotides, the CDR3 is TGTGCCAGCAGTTTAGGAGGAGCGAACACTGAAGCTTTCTTT. It is translated as CASSLGGANTEAFF.

In the case of this clone: The same CDR3 is also encoded by other DNA sequences in this sample. V is TRBV5-1 and J is TRBJ1-5; D call uncertain. The CDR3 covers 14 residues. From germline, CDR1 is SGHRS and CDR2 YFSETQ. With 0 bases removed from V and 2 bases from J, the gap between germline ends came to 6 bases. The CDR3: CASSLGEGNQPQHF. CDR3 nucleotides: TGCGCCAGCAGCTTGGGAGAGGGCAATCAGCCCCAGCATTTT.

This rearrangement joins TRBV9 to TRBJ1-5; D possibly corresponds to TRBD1 (5 bases). CDR3 length: 15 residues. V was clipped by 0 bases and J by 3 bases, with 10 bases between them. Germline CDR1 SGDLS, CDR2 YYNGEE. Here the CDR3 DNA reads TGTGCCAGCAGCGTAGATAGGGGTGTCAATCAGCCCCAGCATTTT. It encodes CASSVDRGVNQPQHF.

The chain links TRBV10-3 to TRBJ2-7, with 12 nucleotides matching TRBD1. CDR1 and CDR2 from the germline V gene are ENHRY and SYGVKD. This CDR3 is built from 13 residues. Trimming at V came to 6 bases and at J to 6 bases, leaving 3 bases not matched to a gene. This CDR3 reads CAISRDRGREQYF. CDR3 in DNA: TGTGCCATCAGCCGGGACAGGGGGCGCGAGCAGTACTTC.

In its sample, this clone was seen a few times. The chain is built from TRBV27 and TRBJ2-1; 11 bases match TRBD2. The germline V gene encodes CDR1 MNHEY and CDR2 SMNVEV (reference sequence). This CDR3 contains 16 residues. J lost 7 bases, V lost 5 bases, and 10 bases had no gene match. The CDR3 DNA sequence: TGTGCCAGCAGTCGAGGGCGGCTAGCGGGGGGTAATGAGCAGTTCTTC. This gives the protein CASSRGRLAGGNEQFF.

This clone is termed large. This chain joins TRBV10-3 and TRBJ2-7, with 9 bases matching TRBD1. CDR3 length: 14 residues. The germline V gene has CDR1 ENHRY and CDR2 SYGVKD. V was clipped by 6 bases and J by 2 bases; unmatched bases: 5. CDR3 DNA sequence: TGTGCCATCAGATCGGGACAGGGCCCCTACGAGCAGTACTTC. Protein product: CAIRSGQGPYEQYF.

This clone was counted a single time. The chain employs TRBV5-1 and TRBJ2-5; perhaps TRBD1 as D (5 bases). CDR1 is SGHRS, CDR2 YFSETQ, per germline. The length of the CDR3 is 15 residues. Trimming took off 0 bases at V and 2 bases at J, with 11 bases between the two ends. In nucleotides, the CDR3 is TGCGCCAGCAGCTTGGGGGGCGACGTACAAGAGACCCAGTACTTC. This encodes CASSLGGDVQETQYF. The variable domain in full, with the rest retrieved from reference TRBV5-1 and TRBJ2-5, is KAGVTQTPRYLIKTRGQQVTLSCSPISGHRSVSWYQQTPGQGLQFLFEYFSETQRNKGNFPGRFSGRQFSNSRSEMNVSTLELGDSALYLCASSLGGDVQETQYFGPGTRLLVL.

J is TRBJ2-7 and V is TRBV5-6; unclear D gene. This CDR3 comprises 13 residues. Trimming left V 2 bases short and J 4 bases short, with 10 bases between. Germline CDR1 is SGHDT and CDR2 is YYEEEE. The CDR3: CASSFTALYEQYF. The CDR3 DNA follows: TGTGCCAGCAGCTTTACGGCACTATACGAGCAGTACTTC.

The chain combines TRBV28 with TRBJ1-5, with D perhaps matching TRBD1 (6 bases). V was trimmed by 10 bases and J by 0 bases, leaving 16 bases between them. The CDR3 extends over 15 amino acids. Looked up from germline, CDR1 is MDHEN and CDR2 is SYDVKM. CDR3 in DNA: TGTGCCATTCGGACAGCGTCAGATAGCAATCAGCCCCAGCATTTT. This gives the protein CAIRTASDSNQPQHF. Filled out from reference TRBV28 and TRBJ1-5, the complete variable domain reads DVKVTQSSRYLVKRTGEKVFLECVQDMDHENMFWYRQDPGLGLRLIYFSYDVKMKEKGDIPEGYSVSREKKERFSLILESASTNQTSMYLCAIRTASDSNQPQHFGDGTRLSIL.

In its sample, this clone was seen a few times. The genes are TRBV2 and TRBJ1-4; 8 positions match TRBD1. The junction had 5 bases not matched to a gene; V was cut back by 6 bases and J by 5 bases. Germline V gene data show CDR1 as SNHLY and CDR2 as FYNNEI. CDR3 length: 14 residues. In nucleotides, the CDR3 is TGTGCCAGCAGGGAGACAGGGGTAAATGAAAAACTGTTTTTT. It translates to CASRETGVNEKLFF.

The chain joins TRBV30 to TRBJ1-3; 7 nucleotides match TRBD1. Germline lookup yields CDR1 GTSNPN and CDR2 SVGIG (reference sequence). The CDR3 length is 15 residues. V dropped 0 bases and J dropped 2; count of bases not matched to a gene: 4. CDR3 DNA sequence: TGTGCCTGGAGTGTAGGGACAGTGACTGGAAACACCATATATTTT. Its translation is CAWSVGTVTGNTIYF.

The chain employs TRBV7-8 and TRBJ1-3; 7 bases are shared with TRBD1. Germline-derived CDR1 and CDR2 are SGHVS and FQNEAQ. Trimming at V came to 5 bases and at J to 3 bases, leaving 10 bases not matched to a gene. CDR3 size: 16 residues. CDR3 sequence reads: CASSTQGVLGGNTIYF. Here the CDR3 DNA reads TGTGCCAGCAGCACCCAGGGGGTACTTGGTGGAAACACCATATATTTT.

The gene calls are TRBV2 and TRBJ1-2; weak D call: TRBD1 (5 bases). CDR3 length: 14 residues. Trimming took off 7 bases at V and 6 bases at J, with 18 bases between the two ends. Per germline, CDR1 SNHLY and CDR2 FYNNEI. CDR3: CASTISREGDGYTF. In DNA, the CDR3 is TGTGCCAGCACTATATCCAGGGAGGGAGATGGCTACACCTTC.

The V and J genes are TRBV6-4 and TRBJ1-6; maybe TRBD1 (5 bases). There are 15 residues in the CDR3. The ends were cut back, 0 bases at V and 9 bases at J, with 12 bases in the middle. Germline loops: CDR1 MRHNA, CDR2 SNTAGT. The CDR3 DNA reads as TGTGCCAGCAGTGACTCGAGGCAGGGAGGTTCACCCCTCCACTTT. This sequence encodes CASSDSRQGGSPLHF.

The V gene is TRBV7-3, the J gene TRBJ2-1; D might be TRBD2 (6 bases). This CDR3 has 12 residues. V dropped 3 bases and J dropped 10 bases, with 10 bases sitting between them. CDR1 SGHTA and CDR2 FQGTGA come from the germline V gene. CDR3 DNA: TGTGCCAGCAGCTTGGGAGGCGGAGAGCAGTTCTTC. Translated, it gives CASSLGGGEQFF. The full variable domain, its missing parts supplied by reference TRBV7-3 and TRBJ2-1, is GAGVSQTPSNKVTEKGKYVELRCDPISGHTALYWYRQSLGQGPEFLIYFQGTGAADDSGLPNDRFFAVRPEGSVSTLKIQRTERGDSAVYLCASSLGGGEQFFGPGTRLTVL.

The chain combines TRBV7-8 with TRBJ1-1, with 9 nucleotides matching TRBD1. After removal of 3 bases from V and 4 bases from J, the junction contained 12 bases not matched to a gene. This CDR3 comprises 17 residues. The germline CDR1 and CDR2 sequences are SGHVS and FQNEAQ. CDR3 bases: TGTGCCAGCAGCTTTTCACAGGGGGCTACCCGGGGCACTGAAGCTTTCTTT. It translates to CASSFSQGATRGTEAFF.